These 17 T cell receptor beta chains came from one sample sequenced in a study of blood T cell repertoires in COVID-19. Sequencing was performed with immunoSEQ multiplex PCR; in TCRdb, only in-frame clones are kept and a portion is missing. The table records some 350,000 clones, about nine tenths of them present only once. Sequenced material: peripheral blood. These receptors were obtained from a woman in her fifties or sixties with COVID-19, enrolled during active disease.

The J gene is TRBJ2-7, the V gene TRBV5-5; D perhaps matches TRBD1 (5 bases). The CDR3 spans 20 residues. CDR1 and CDR2 (germline): SGHKS, YYEKEE (reference sequence). V lost 1 base and J lost 0, with 26 bases in between. As DNA, the CDR3 is TGTGCCAGCAGCTTGCCCTTCCACTCAAAAGGGGTGTCGCCCTCCTACGAGCAGTACTTC. Its protein product is CASSLPFHSKGVSPSYEQYF.

V and J are TRBV5-4 and TRBJ2-4, with TRBD2 matching over 7 bases. The CDR3 sequence is 16 residues long. Per the germline V gene, CDR1 is SGHNT and CDR2 is YYREEE (reference sequence). V was clipped by 0 bases and J by 0 bases; unmatched bases: 3. CDR3 loop: CASSLAGGRAKNIQYF. The CDR3 bases are TGTGCCAGCAGCTTGGCGGGAGGACGAGCCAAAAACATTCAGTACTTC.

This chain connects TRBV5-5 to TRBJ1-2, with 7 positions matching TRBD1. CDR1 is SGHKS and CDR2 is YYEKEE in the germline V gene (reference sequence). CDR3 length equals 13 residues. Trimming at V came to 3 bases and at J to 4 bases, leaving 3 bases not matched to a gene. The CDR3 DNA is TGTGCCAGCAGCTGGCAGGGGGTCTATGGCTACACCTTC. Encoded protein: CASSWQGVYGYTF. Based on the CDR3 plus reference TRBV5-5 and TRBJ1-2, the full variable domain is DAGVTQSPTHLIKTRGQQVTLRCSPISGHKSVSWYQQVLGQGPQFIFQYYEKEERGRGNFPDRFSARQFPNYSSELNVNALLLGDSALYLCASSWQGVYGYTFGSGTRLTVV.

The V call is TRBV2, the J call TRBJ1-2; a weak D match, TRBD1 (5 bases). V dropped 1 base and J dropped 4 bases, with 7 bases sitting between them. There are 13 residues in the CDR3. Per germline, CDR1 SNHLY and CDR2 FYNNEI. The CDR3, as DNA: TGTGCCAGCAGTGAAGGGGGACTCTATGGCTACACCTTC. Amino acid sequence: CASSEGGLYGYTF.

This clone occurred once. The chain links TRBV6-6 to TRBJ2-7, with 8 bases aligning to TRBD1. Germline lookup yields CDR1 MNHNY and CDR2 SVGAGI (reference sequence). V was pared by 4 bases and J by 2 bases, with 4 bases of the junction left unmatched. There are 14 residues in the CDR3. The CDR3 nucleotides read TGTGCCAGCAGTTCCGGGACAGGAACCTACGAGCAGTACTTC. Translated, it gives CASSSGTGTYEQYF.

This clone was detected only once. The chain employs TRBV27 and TRBJ2-3; the match to TRBD2 covers 9 bases. This CDR3 contains 16 residues. Germline V CDR1 and CDR2: MNHEY, SMNVEV (reference sequence). The trim removed 3 bases at V and 6 bases at J, leaving 10 bases unmatched. CDR3 in amino acids: CASSFTLLAGADTQYF. As DNA, the CDR3 is TGTGCCAGCAGTTTCACCTTACTAGCGGGTGCGGATACGCAGTATTTT.

The gene calls are TRBV7-9 and TRBJ1-2; 8 nucleotides agree with TRBD1. From germline, CDR1 is SEHNR and CDR2 FQNEAQ (reference sequence). Losses at the gene ends were 3 bases for V and 4 bases for J; bases not matched to a gene: 7. CDR3 size: 15 residues. The CDR3 sequence: CASSLTAGTGYGYTF. The DNA for the CDR3 is TGTGCCAGCAGCTTGACTGCCGGGACAGGCTATGGCTACACCTTC.

J is TRBJ1-1 and V is TRBV7-2; 7 bases map to TRBD1. This CDR3 spans 15 amino acids. After removal of 2 bases from V and 4 bases from J, the junction contained 7 bases not matched to a gene. Germline assignment: CDR1 SGHTA and CDR2 FQGNSA. This chain's CDR3 is CASSLQGVVGTEAFF. The CDR3 DNA is TGTGCCAGCAGCTTACAGGGGGTCGTGGGCACTGAAGCTTTCTTT. The complete variable domain, with remaining parts taken from reference TRBV7-2 and TRBJ1-1, reads GAGVSQSPSNKVTEKGKDVELRCDPISGHTALYWYRQSLGQGLEFLIYFQGNSAPDKSGLPSDRFSAERTGGSVSTLTIQRTQQEDSAVYLCASSLQGVVGTEAFFGQGTRLTVV.

In this sample, this clone turned up once. The chain joins TRBV7-3 to TRBJ2-2; tentative D call: TRBD2 (5 bases). The germline CDR1 and CDR2 sequences are SGHTA and FQGTGA. V lost 5 bases and J lost 2, with 12 bases in between. The CDR3 consists of 15 residues. The CDR3 spells CASSLRGPNTGELFF. The CDR3 DNA reads TGTGCCAGCAGCCTCCGAGGGCCCAACACCGGGGAGCTGTTTTTT.

The chain links TRBV19 to TRBJ2-5, with TRBD1 matching over 10 bases. The V gene's germline CDR1 is LNHDA and CDR2 SQIVND (reference sequence). CDR3 length equals 18 residues. Trimming took 5 bases from V and 2 from J; bases not matched to a gene: 14. The CDR3 loop reads CASSPFAGRTGGQETQYF. For the CDR3, the DNA is TGTGCCAGTAGTCCCTTCGCCGGTCGGACAGGGGGTCAAGAGACCCAGTACTTC.

Here the CDR3 DNA reads TGCGCCAGCAGCTTTCACGCACGTTTAGGCCGGGGACAAGACTCTGGAAACACCATATATTTT. This encodes CASSFHARLGRGQDSGNTIYF. This rearrangement joins TRBV5-1 to TRBJ1-3; TRBD1 is a possible D gene (6 bases). The CDR3 is 21 amino acids. Germline lookup yields CDR1 SGHRS and CDR2 YFSETQ. The V gene lost 2 bases and the J gene lost 0 bases, with 27 bases spanning the gap.

This clone was recorded a few times. The V and J genes are TRBV18 and TRBJ1-5; the D gene is possibly TRBD1 (6 bases). V was trimmed by 0 bases and J by 1 base, leaving 10 bases between them. CDR1 and CDR2 from the germline V gene are KGHSH and LQKENI. The CDR3 contains 16 residues. The DNA of the CDR3 is TGTGCCAGCTCACCACCGTGGGACAAAAGCAATCAGCCCCAGCATTTT. Encoded protein: CASSPPWDKSNQPQHF.

This clone has only one observation. The rearrangement links TRBV19 to TRBJ1-2, with D perhaps TRBD1 (6 bases). Trimming took off 5 bases at V and 7 bases at J, with 11 bases between the two ends. Germline assignment: CDR1 LNHDA and CDR2 SQIVND (reference sequence). The CDR3 is made up of 12 amino acids. Here the CDR3 reads CASSPNRVGYTF. CDR3 nucleotides: TGTGCCAGTAGTCCCAACAGGGTTGGCTACACCTTC. The full variable domain, rest sourced from reference TRBV19 and TRBJ1-2, is DGGITQSPKYLFRKEGQNVTLSCEQNLNHDAMYWYRQDPGQGLRLIYYSQIVNDFQKGDIAEGYSVSREKKESFPLTVTSAQKNPTAFYLCASSPNRVGYTFGSGTRLTVV.

The V call is TRBV7-9, the J call TRBJ1-4; 7 bases line up with TRBD1. The CDR3 is 15 amino acids. CDR1 and CDR2 (germline): SEHNR, FQNEAQ (reference sequence). The J segment lost 6 bases and the V segment lost 1 base, leaving 5 bases of the junction unmatched. The CDR3 sequence is CASSLVRGKDEKLFF. CDR3 sequence (DNA): TGTGCCAGCAGCTTAGTCAGGGGGAAAGATGAAAAACTGTTTTTT.

This clone came up once. The chain employs TRBV5-1 and TRBJ1-2; 10 nucleotides match TRBD1. Losses at the gene ends were 2 bases for V and 4 bases for J; bases not matched to a gene: 5. The CDR3 runs to 15 residues. CDR1 and CDR2 (germline): SGHRS, YFSETQ. DNA for the CDR3: TGCGCCAGCAGCTTAACGGGACAGGGGACCTATGGCTACACCTTC. Encoded protein: CASSLTGQGTYGYTF.

The V and J genes are TRBV5-1 and TRBJ1-2, with TRBD1 as a possible D gene (5 bases). Between the trimmed V and J ends, which lost 3 bases and 4 bases, there was a span of 16 bases. The CDR3 covers 15 residues. Germline CDR1 is SGHRS and CDR2 is YFSETQ. CDR3 in DNA: TGCGCCAGCAGCTATACCGGGGGAAACCGCTATGGCTACACCTTC. Its protein product is CASSYTGGNRYGYTF.

The chain employs TRBV19 and TRBJ1-3, with D perhaps TRBD1 (6 bases). Germline loops: CDR1 LNHDA, CDR2 SQIVND (reference sequence). V was clipped by 5 bases and J by 7 bases, with 15 bases between them. The CDR3 is 14 amino acids. CDR3 DNA sequence: TGTGCCAGTAGTCCCGCCGGGACACTGAACACCATATATTTT. It codes for CASSPAGTLNTIYF.